This T cell receptor beta chain derives from a study of regulatory T cells in long-lasting Graves disease. The CDR3 is 15 residues long. The J segment lost 3 bases and the V segment lost 5 bases, leaving 8 bases of the junction unmatched. CDR1 is SEHNR, CDR2 FQNEAQ, per germline (reference sequence). This clonotype was counted between two and nine times. Its antigen remains unknown. The time point was: persistent/refractory GD, antithyroid drugs over 5 years with positive TRAb. The TCR library was made from RNA extracted from PBMCs. Findings of the study overall: Among persistent patients, a larger number of public clonotypes were shared (about 3,000) than among newly diagnosed patients (about 970). Favored gene segments in persistent disease were TRBV28, TRBJ1-2 and TRBJ2-5.

Construction of the TCR beta libraries employed iRepertoire HTBI primers in conjunction with Arm-PCR of CDR3 regions. TCRdb independently ran MiXCR on the multiplex PCR reads; one entry per CDR3 protein. In the table there are fewer than 400,000 distinct CDR3 sequences, less than 25% of which are singletons. The gene calls are TRBV7-9 and TRBJ2-7; the match to TRBD2 covers 9 bases. The source is a female donor with Graves disease. The input for sequencing was peripheral blood mononuclear cells (PBMCs), taken when the disease was refractory, from a patient treated with antithyroid drugs. The chain's CDR3 is CASSRTSAAHYEQYF. Here the CDR3 DNA reads TGTGCCAGCAGCCGGACTAGCGCCGCCCACTACGAGCAGTACTTC.